What follows is one T cell receptor (beta chain) and its context. Its target antigen remains unknown. Qualities for individual bases were not recorded, and no much larger clone is one base off. The CDR3 goes from the cysteine to the phenylalanine over 14 residues. Just CDR3 DNA is preserved here, 42 bases in frame from base 1. The germline V gene (reference sequence) supplies CDR1 SGHNT and CDR2 YYREEE. V trim: 1 base; J trim: 5 bases; unmatched bases: 3. The sample originates from a study of T cell responses to AZD1222 COVID-19 vaccine listed by TCRdb under 2021. Looking at the study overall: Because spike-specific TCR depth and breadth did not differ between the two schedules, AZD1222 recipients who got a second dose at roughly 4 weeks were pooled with those who got a second dose at roughly 12 weeks. Enrollment into the trials was organized by age into subgroups of 18-55, 56-69 and 70-plus years, and those subgroups contained roughly 150, 30 and 60 TCR-sequenced participants, respectively. A total of approximately 240 trial participants underwent TCR sequencing, of whom 207 received two doses of AZD1222 and approximately 25 received two doses of the MenACWY control vaccine. What the work shows at the level of the full study, not this receptor alone: Reportedly, almost half of the unique spike-specific TCRs recognized epitopes lying outside the regions that are mutated in the B.1.351 and B.1.1.7 variants. Because no day 14 peak-response samples were available, repertoires were characterized only after the peak T cell response. Conclusions about previously exposed vaccinees are limited, since just six AZD1222 recipients were seropositive for SARS-CoV-2 at baseline. The vaccine-associated CD4 TCRs covered the entire spike protein, and the dominant responses fell in regions 160-218 and 743-854. Participants were mostly white British, with more females than males. The authors suggested clonal diversity may have been underestimated. In the small 56-69-year group, the increase in depth fell short of significance, most likely because of low power. After two AZD1222 doses, both the breadth and the depth of spike-specific TCRs were significantly higher than at day 0 and than in MenACWY recipients.

The sample's time point label, decoded: baseline before first vaccination. Vaccinee samples came from UK trials COV001 and COV002, including a single-blind randomized controlled phase 2/3 trial of AZD1222 (ChAdOx1 nCoV-19) in healthy adults. For TCRbeta chain sequencing, PBMC samples were collected from trial participants at day 0 and at day 28 after the second dose. The CDR3 regions of human TCRbeta chains were analyzed by immunosequencing. On the authors' methods: Repertoire TCRs were matched against a reference library of SARS-CoV-2-specific TCRs generated with the MIRA antigen-specificity platform. Breadth was defined as the fraction of unique TCRs that were SARS-CoV-2-associated. Depth was defined as the fraction of total T cells that were SARS-CoV-2-associated. Using the MIRA data, each spike-specific TCR was mapped to the spike region that the TCR reacts to and placed in a CD4 or CD8 class. Log10-transformed breadth and depth values were compared by one-way ANOVA with Sidak's multiple comparisons tests. TCRdb obtained this table from immuneACCESS and retained in-frame rearrangements with V and J assigned. These tables miss some clones; where compared with another copy, unresolved V genes account for less than half of the shortfall, and the remainder is unexplained. For V, J and clone size, that table is used; D and trimming come from the DNA. The sample table records 130,000 or so clones; 90% to 95% of these occur just once. In total, the top ten clones hold 6% to 7% of the sample.

The rearrangement joined TRBV5-4 to TRBJ2-5; 9 middle bases align to TRBD2. The TCR was taken from an adult in good health. Here the sequenced sample was peripheral blood, taken on day 0 of AZD1222 vaccination. Read as DNA, the sequence is TGTGCCAGCAGCTTGTCGAGCGGGGGGGAGACCCAGTACTTC. Its protein reads: CASSLSSGGETQYF.